A single sample is the source of the 6 T cell receptor beta chains below, sequenced in a study of shared clonotypes between healthy human individuals. Sequenced by immunoSEQ multiplex PCR; TCRdb stores in-frame clones only, minus some. The sample lists millions of clones, roughly 93% occurring once. Sample: naive CD4+ T cells from PBMCs. This sample's subset: CD45RA+ positively selected. Receptor source: a man aged 18 to 29 in good health. Some clones in this sample may be carry-over from other donors' samples.

The genes are TRBV7-2 and TRBJ1-1; a possible D gene is TRBD1 (5 bases). CDR3 length equals 15 residues. The ends were cut back, 2 bases at V and 10 bases at J, with 20 bases in the middle. The germline V gene encodes CDR1 SGHTA and CDR2 FQGNSA. The CDR3 loop is CASSLQGPGGVRAFF. The CDR3 nucleotides are TGTGCCAGCAGCTTACAGGGACCCGGCGGGGTAAGAGCTTTCTTT.

This clone came up a few times. The chain carries TRBV2 and TRBJ1-3; D remains unclear. V was trimmed by 4 bases and J by 0 bases, leaving 10 bases between them. Germline loops: CDR1 SNHLY, CDR2 FYNNEI. The CDR3 runs to 15 residues. CDR3 in amino acids: CASSVSGLSGNTIYF. CDR3 DNA: TGTGCCAGCAGTGTGTCGGGCCTCTCTGGAAACACCATATATTTT.

V gene TRBV29-1 combines with J gene TRBJ2-7, with D unclear. From germline, CDR1 is SQVTM and CDR2 ANQGSEA. This CDR3 comprises 13 residues. Trimming removed 4 bases at V and 2 bases at J, with 12 bases between. The chain's CDR3 is CSVVTVTTYEQYF. In nucleotides, the CDR3 is TGCAGCGTTGTCACAGTCACTACCTACGAGCAGTACTTC.

The genes are TRBV7-9 and TRBJ2-7, with D possibly matching TRBD2 (5 bases). The CDR3 is made up of 15 amino acids. V gave up 5 bases and J gave up 6 bases, with 20 bases separating them. Per the germline V gene, CDR1 is SEHNR and CDR2 is FQNEAQ (reference sequence). The CDR3 loop reads CASSTSSLGVGEQYF. DNA for the CDR3: TGTGCCAGCAGCACTAGTTCTCTAGGCGTTGGCGAGCAGTACTTC.

J is TRBJ2-5 and V is TRBV2; 8 bases are shared with TRBD2. CDR3 size: 14 residues. In germline, CDR1 is SNHLY, CDR2 FYNNEI. Unmatched junction bases numbered 10, after V lost 11 bases and J lost 2 bases. The CDR3 loop is CAGGASGLQETQYF. In DNA form, the CDR3 reads TGTGCCGGGGGAGCTAGCGGGCTGCAAGAGACCCAGTACTTC.

CDR3 protein: CASTPQGGNTEAFF. The CDR3 nucleotides read TGTGCCAGCACCCCTCAGGGAGGGAACACTGAAGCTTTCTTT. This chain joins TRBV7-9 and TRBJ1-1; tentative D call: TRBD1 (5 bases). Trimming stripped 7 bases from V and 1 base from J, with 13 bases between. The germline V gene encodes CDR1 SEHNR and CDR2 FQNEAQ (reference sequence). The CDR3 runs 14 residues. The whole variable domain, filled in from reference TRBV7-9 and TRBJ1-1, reads DTGVSQNPRHKITKRGQNVTFRCDPISEHNRLYWYRQTLGQGPEFLTYFQNEAQLEKSRLLSDRFSAERPKGSFSTLEIQRTEQGDSAMYLCASTPQGGNTEAFFGQGTRLTVV.